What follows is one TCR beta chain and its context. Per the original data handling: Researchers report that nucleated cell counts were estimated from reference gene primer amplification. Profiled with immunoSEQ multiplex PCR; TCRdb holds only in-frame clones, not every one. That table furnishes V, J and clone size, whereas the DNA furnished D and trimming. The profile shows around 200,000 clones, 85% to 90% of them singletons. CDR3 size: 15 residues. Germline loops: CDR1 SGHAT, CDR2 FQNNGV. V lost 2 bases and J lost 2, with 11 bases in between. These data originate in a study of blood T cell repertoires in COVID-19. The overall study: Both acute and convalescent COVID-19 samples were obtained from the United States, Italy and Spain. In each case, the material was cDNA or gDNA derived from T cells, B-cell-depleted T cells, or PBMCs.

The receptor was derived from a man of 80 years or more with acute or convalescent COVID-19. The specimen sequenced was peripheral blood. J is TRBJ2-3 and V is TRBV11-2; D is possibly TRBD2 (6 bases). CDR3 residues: CASSLLAFYTDTQYF. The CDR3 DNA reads TGTGCCAGCAGCTTACTAGCGTTCTACACAGATACGCAGTATTTT.